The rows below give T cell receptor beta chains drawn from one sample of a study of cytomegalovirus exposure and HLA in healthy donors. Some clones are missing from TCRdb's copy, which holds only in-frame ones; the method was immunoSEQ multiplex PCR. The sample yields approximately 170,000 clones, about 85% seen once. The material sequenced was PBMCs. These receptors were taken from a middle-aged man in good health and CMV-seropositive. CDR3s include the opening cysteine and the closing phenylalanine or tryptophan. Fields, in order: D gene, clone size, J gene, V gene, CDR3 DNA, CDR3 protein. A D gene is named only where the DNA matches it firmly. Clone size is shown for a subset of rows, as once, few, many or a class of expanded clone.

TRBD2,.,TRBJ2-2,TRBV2,TGTGCCAGCAGGATGACTAGCGCGAACACCGGGGAGCTGTTTTTT,CASRMTSANTGELFF
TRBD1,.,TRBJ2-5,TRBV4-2,TGTGCCAGCAGCCGAACCGGACAGGGGGCGGGTTGGGAGACCCAGTACTTC,CASSRTGQGAGWETQYF
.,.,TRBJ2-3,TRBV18,TGTGCCAGCTCGTCGCAGGGGACAGATACGCAGTATTTT,CASSSQGTDTQYF
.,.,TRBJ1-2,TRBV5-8,TGTGCCAGCAGCTTCGACAGAGCTAACTATGGCTACACCTTC,CASSFDRANYGYTF
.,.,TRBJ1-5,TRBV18,TGTGCCAGCTCACCATCGGACATTAGCAATCAGCCCCAGCATTTT,CASSPSDISNQPQHF
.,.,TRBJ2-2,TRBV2,TGTGCCAGCATTGCGACAGGCCAGACCGGGGAGCTGTTTTTT,CASIATGQTGELFF
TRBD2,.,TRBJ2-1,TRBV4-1,TGCGCCAGCAGCCTTTCTTTAGCGGGAGGATCCTACAATGAGCAGTTCTTC,CASSLSLAGGSYNEQFF
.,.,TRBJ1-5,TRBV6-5,TGTGCCAGCACCAATAGCAAAGATCAGCCCCAGCATTTT,CASTNSKDQPQHF
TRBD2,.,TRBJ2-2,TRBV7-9,TGTGCCAGCAGCTCCCCAACTAGCGCGAACACCGGGGAGCTGTTTTTT,CASSSPTSANTGELFF
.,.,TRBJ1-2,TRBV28,TGTGCCAGCAGTTCGATATCCAGGGTAGGCGGCTACACCTTC,CASSSISRVGGYTF
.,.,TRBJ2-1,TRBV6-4,TGTGCCAGCAGTCAGGGGGGAACCTACAATGAGCAGTTCTTC,CASSQGGTYNEQFF
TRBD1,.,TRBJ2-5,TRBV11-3,TGTGCCAGCAGTCGGACAGGGGGCGTCGAGACCCAGTACTTC,CASSRTGGVETQYF
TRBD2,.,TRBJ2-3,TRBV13,TGTGCCAGCAGCTTAGCCAGCGGGAGATTATACACAGATACGCAGTATTTT,CASSLASGRLYTDTQYF
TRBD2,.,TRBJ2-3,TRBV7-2,TGTGCCAGCAGCTTAACTAGCGGCACAGATACGCAGTATTTT,CASSLTSGTDTQYF
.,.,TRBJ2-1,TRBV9,TGTGCCAGCAGCCCCACCCCGGGTTGGGGCGGGCAGTTCTTC,CASSPTPGWGGQFF
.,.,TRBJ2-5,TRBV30,TGTGCCTGGAGTGTAGATGGGGCTCAAGAGACCCAGTACTTC,CAWSVDGAQETQYF
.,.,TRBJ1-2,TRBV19,TGTGCCAGTAGTATAAACAGCAGGGTGACTGGCTACACCTTC,CASSINSRVTGYTF
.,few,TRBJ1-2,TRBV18,TGTGCCAGCTCACCAGGTGCGGCTCGGGATAATGGCTACACCTTC,CASSPGAARDNGYTF
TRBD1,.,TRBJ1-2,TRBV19,TGTGCCAGTAGTACACGGGACAGGGTGGCTGGCTACACCTTC,CASSTRDRVAGYTF
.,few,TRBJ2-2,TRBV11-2,TGTGCCAGCCGGGGAGGTGGGGCAGGCGCCGGGGAGCTGTTTTTT,CASRGGGAGAGELFF
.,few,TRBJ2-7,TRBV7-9,TGTGCCAGCAGCTTAGGAGTGGGGGGGCAGTACTTC,CASSLGVGGQYF
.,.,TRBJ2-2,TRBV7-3,TGTGCCAGCAGCTTAAGCCGGGGGGAGCTGTTTTTT,CASSLSRGELFF
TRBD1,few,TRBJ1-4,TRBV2,TGTGCCAGCACGGGACAGAATAATGAAAAACTGTTTTTT,CASTGQNNEKLFF
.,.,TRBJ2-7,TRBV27,TGTGCCACCCGAACTGAGGGATACGAGCAGTACTTC,CATRTEGYEQYF
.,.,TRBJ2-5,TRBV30,TGTGCCTGGAGCCCCGGACATTTCCAAGAGACCCAGTACTTC,CAWSPGHFQETQYF
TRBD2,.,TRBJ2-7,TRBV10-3,TGTGCCATCGGGGTAGCGGGGACCTACGAGCAGTACTTC,CAIGVAGTYEQYF
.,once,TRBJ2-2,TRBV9,TGTGCCAGCAGCGCGGGGGAGACGAACACCGGGGAGCTGTTTTTT,CASSAGETNTGELFF
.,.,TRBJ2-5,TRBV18,TGTGCCAGCTCACCACAAACCGGGTCGGAAGAGACCCAGTACTTC,CASSPQTGSEETQYF
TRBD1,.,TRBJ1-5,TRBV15,TGTGCCACCAGCAGGGGGGACAGGGATTTTCAGCCCCAGCATTTT,CATSRGDRDFQPQHF
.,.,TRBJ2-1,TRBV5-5,TGTGCCAGCAGCTTGGCCAGATACTACAATGAGCAGTTCTTC,CASSLARYYNEQFF
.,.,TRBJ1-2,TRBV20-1,TGTGCAGGGAAAGGCTACACCTTC,CAGKGYTF
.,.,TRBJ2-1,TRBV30,TGTGCCTGTAGAGGCTACCATGAGCAGTTCTTC,CACRGYHEQFF
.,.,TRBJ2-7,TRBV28,TGTGCCAGCAGAGGCGGCGAGCAGTACTTC,CASRGGEQYF
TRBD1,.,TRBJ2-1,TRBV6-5,TGTGCCAGCAGGGGGACAGGGGGTTACAATGAGCAGTTCTTC,CASRGTGGYNEQFF
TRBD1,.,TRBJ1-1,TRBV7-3,TGTGCCAGCAGCCTGGACAGGGAGAACACTGAAGCTTTCTTT,CASSLDRENTEAFF
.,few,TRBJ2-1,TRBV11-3,TGTGCCAGCAGCTCTTACCCTCGGGATGAGCAGTTCTTC,CASSSYPRDEQFF
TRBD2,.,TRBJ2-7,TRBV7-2,TGTGCCAGCAGACTAGCGGGGGCTGGGGAGCAGTACTTC,CASRLAGAGEQYF
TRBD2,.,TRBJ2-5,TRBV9,TGTGCCAGCAGCGTAGGCCCGATAGCGGGGGGGCGGGAGACCCAGTACTTC,CASSVGPIAGGRETQYF
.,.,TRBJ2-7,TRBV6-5,TGTGCCAGCACCCCAGGGGCCGGTCTGTACTTC,CASTPGAGLYF
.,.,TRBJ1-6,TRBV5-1,TGCGCCAGCACCGAGGGAGGCCGATCACCCCTCCACTTT,CASTEGGRSPLHF
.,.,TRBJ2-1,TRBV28,TGTGCCAGCAGTTTCCAAATGCGGCAGTTCTTC,CASSFQMRQFF
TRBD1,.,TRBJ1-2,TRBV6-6,TGTGCCAGCAGTCCAGGGACAGGGGGCCACTATGGCTACACCTTC,CASSPGTGGHYGYTF